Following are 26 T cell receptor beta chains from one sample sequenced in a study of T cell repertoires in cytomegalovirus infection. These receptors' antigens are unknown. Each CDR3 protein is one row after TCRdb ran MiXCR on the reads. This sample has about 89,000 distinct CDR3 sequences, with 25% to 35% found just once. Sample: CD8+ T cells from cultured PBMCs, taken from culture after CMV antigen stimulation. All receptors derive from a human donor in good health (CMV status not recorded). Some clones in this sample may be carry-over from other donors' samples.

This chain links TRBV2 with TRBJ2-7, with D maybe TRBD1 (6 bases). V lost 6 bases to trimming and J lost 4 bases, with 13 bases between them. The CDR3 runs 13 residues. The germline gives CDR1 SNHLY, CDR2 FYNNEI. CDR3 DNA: TGTGCCAGCAGGGCTCCGGACAGTTACGAGCAGTACTTC. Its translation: CASRAPDSYEQYF.

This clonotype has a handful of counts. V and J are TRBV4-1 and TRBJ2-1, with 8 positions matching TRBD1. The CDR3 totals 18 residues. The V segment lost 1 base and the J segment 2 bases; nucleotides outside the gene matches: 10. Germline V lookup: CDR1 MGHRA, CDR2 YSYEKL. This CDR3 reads CASSQATQGARPYNEQFF. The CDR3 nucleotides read TGCGCCAGCAGCCAAGCTACCCAGGGGGCACGGCCCTACAATGAGCAGTTCTTC.

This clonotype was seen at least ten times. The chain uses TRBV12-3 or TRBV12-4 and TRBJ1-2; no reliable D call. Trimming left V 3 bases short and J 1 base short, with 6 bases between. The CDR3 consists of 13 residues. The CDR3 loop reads CASSFVSNYGYTF. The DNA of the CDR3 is TGTGCCAGCAGTTTTGTCAGTAACTATGGCTACACCTTC.

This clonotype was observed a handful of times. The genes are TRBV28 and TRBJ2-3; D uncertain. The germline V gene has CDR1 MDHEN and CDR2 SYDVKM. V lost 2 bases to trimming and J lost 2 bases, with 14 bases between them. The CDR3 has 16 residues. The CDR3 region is CASSLIVQRTTDTQYF. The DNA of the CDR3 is TGTGCCAGCAGTTTAATTGTGCAGAGAACCACAGATACGCAGTATTTT.

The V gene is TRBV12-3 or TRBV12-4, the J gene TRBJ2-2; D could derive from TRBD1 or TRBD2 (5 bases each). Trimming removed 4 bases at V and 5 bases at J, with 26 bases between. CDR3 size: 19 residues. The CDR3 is CASSSPLVGERYPTGELFF. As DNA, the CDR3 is TGTGCCAGCAGTTCCCCCCTAGTGGGGGAAAGGTATCCGACCGGGGAGCTGTTTTTT.

The CDR3 sequence: CASSSSLRGEQFF. CDR3 nucleotides: TGTGCCAGCAGTTCCAGTCTTAGGGGTGAGCAGTTCTTC. The chain recombines TRBV6-2 or TRBV6-3 with TRBJ2-1, with D tentatively TRBD1 (5 bases). Germline CDR1 MNHEY, CDR2 SVGEGT. V was shortened by 4 bases and J by 9 bases, with 13 bases between the two germline ends. The CDR3 has 13 residues.

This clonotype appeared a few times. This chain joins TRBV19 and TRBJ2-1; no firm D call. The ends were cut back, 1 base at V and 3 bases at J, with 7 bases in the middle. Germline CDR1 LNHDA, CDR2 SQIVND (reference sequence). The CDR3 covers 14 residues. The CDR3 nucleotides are TGTGCCAGTAGTATAGCGGGTGACTACAATGAGCAGTTCTTC. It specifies CASSIAGDYNEQFF.

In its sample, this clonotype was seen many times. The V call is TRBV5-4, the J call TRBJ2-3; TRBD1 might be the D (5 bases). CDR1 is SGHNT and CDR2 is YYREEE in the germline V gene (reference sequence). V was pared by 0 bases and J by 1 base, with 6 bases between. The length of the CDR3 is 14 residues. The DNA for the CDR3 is TGTGCCAGCAGCTTGGAAGGGGGCACAGATACGCAGTATTTT. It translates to CASSLEGGTDTQYF.

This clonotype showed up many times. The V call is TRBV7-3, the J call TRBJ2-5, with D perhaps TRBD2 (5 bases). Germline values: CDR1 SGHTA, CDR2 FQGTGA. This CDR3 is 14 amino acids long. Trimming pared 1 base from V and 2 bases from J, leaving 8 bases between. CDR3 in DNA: TGTGCCAGCAGCTTAATGGGCGGGCAAGAGACCCAGTACTTC. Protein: CASSLMGGQETQYF. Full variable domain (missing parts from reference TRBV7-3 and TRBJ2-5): GAGVSQTPSNKVTEKGKYVELRCDPISGHTALYWYRQSLGQGPEFLIYFQGTGAADDSGLPNDRFFAVRPEGSVSTLKIQRTERGDSAVYLCASSLMGGQETQYFGPGTRLLVL.

This chain's CDR3 is CASSIVGGTEAFF. In DNA form, the CDR3 reads TGTGCCAGTAGTATAGTCGGGGGCACTGAAGCTTTCTTT. This chain connects TRBV19 to TRBJ1-1; D is perhaps TRBD1 (5 bases). V gave up 1 base and J gave up 4 bases, with 7 bases separating them. The CDR3 consists of 13 residues. Germline CDR1 LNHDA, CDR2 SQIVND (reference sequence).

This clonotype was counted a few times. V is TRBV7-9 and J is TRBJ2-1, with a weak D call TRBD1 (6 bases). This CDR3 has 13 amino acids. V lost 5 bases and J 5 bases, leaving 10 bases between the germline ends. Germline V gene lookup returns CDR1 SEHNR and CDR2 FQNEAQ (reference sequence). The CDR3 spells CASSPTGNNEQFF. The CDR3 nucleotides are TGTGCCAGCAGCCCTACAGGGAACAATGAGCAGTTCTTC.

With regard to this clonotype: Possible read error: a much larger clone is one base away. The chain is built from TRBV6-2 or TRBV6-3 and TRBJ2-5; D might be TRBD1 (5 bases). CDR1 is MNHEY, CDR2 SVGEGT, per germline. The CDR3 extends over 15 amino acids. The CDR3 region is CANSYKGILGETQYF. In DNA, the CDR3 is TGTGCCAACAGTTACAAGGGGATTCTAGGGGAGACCCAGTACTTC.

The CDR3: CASSFHLTGRDTEAFF. The CDR3 DNA reads as TGTGCCAGCAGCTTCCACCTGACAGGGCGTGACACTGAAGCTTTCTTT. The V and J genes are TRBV7-9 and TRBJ1-1; 7 nucleotides line up with TRBD1. CDR1 SEHNR and CDR2 FQNEAQ come from the germline V gene (reference sequence). Losses at the gene ends were 3 bases for V and 3 bases for J; bases not matched to a gene: 10. The CDR3 is 16 amino acids.

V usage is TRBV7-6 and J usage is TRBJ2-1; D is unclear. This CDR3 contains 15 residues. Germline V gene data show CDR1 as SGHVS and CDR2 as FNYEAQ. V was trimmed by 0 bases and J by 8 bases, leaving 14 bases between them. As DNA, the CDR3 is TGTGCCAGCAGCTTAGCACCAACACCCTGGGATGAGCAGTTCTTC. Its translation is CASSLAPTPWDEQFF.

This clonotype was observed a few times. The CDR3 reads CASSQRQATSNQPQHF. CDR3 bases: TGCGCCAGCAGCCAACGACAGGCGACTAGCAATCAGCCCCAGCATTTT. The rearrangement uses TRBV4-1 and TRBJ1-5; a weak D match, TRBD1 (6 bases). V gave up 2 bases and J gave up 0 bases, with 11 bases separating them. The CDR3 totals 16 residues. Germline V gene sequence: CDR1 MGHRA, CDR2 YSYEKL.

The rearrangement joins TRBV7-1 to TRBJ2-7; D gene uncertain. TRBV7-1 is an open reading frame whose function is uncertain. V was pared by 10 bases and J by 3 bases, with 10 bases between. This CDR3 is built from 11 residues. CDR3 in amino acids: CAIQDLYEQYF. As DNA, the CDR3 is TGTGCCATCCAAGACCTCTACGAGCAGTACTTC.

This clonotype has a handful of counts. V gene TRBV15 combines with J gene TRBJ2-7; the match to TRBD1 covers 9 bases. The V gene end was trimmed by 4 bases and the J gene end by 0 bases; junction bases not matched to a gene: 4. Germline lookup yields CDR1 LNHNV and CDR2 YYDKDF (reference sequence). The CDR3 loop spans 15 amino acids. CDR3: CATSNRDRVSYEQYF. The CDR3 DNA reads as TGTGCCACCAGCAATAGGGACAGGGTCTCCTACGAGCAGTACTTC.

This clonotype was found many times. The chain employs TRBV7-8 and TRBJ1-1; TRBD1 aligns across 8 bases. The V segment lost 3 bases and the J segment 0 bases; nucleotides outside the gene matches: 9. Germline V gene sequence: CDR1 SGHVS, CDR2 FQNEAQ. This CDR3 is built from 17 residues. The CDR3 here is CASSLAFGQGMNTEAFF. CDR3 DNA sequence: TGTGCCAGCAGCTTGGCTTTCGGACAGGGCATGAACACTGAAGCTTTCTTT.

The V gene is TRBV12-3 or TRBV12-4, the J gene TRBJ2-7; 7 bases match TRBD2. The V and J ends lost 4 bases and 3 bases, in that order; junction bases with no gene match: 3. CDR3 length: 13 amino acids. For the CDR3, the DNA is TGTGCCAGCAGTTCGTCTAGCGGCTACGAGCAGTACTTC. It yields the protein CASSSSSGYEQYF.

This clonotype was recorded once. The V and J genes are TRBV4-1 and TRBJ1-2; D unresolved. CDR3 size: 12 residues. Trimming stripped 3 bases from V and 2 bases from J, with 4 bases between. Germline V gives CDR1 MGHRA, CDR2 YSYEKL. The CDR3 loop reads CASSQANYGYTF. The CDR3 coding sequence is TGCGCCAGCAGCCAGGCCAACTATGGCTACACCTTC.

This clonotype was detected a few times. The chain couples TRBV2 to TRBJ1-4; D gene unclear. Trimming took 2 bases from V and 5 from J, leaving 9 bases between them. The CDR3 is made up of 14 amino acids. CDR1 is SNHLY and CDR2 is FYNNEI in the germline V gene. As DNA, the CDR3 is TGTGCCAGCAGTGAACGGGGTTTCAATGAAAAACTGTTTTTT. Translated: CASSERGFNEKLFF.

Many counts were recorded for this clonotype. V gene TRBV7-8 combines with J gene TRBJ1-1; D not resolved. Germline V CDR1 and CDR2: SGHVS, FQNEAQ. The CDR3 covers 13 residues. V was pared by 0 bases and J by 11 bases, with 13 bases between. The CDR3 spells CASSLADGREAFF. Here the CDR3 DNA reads TGTGCCAGCAGCTTAGCAGACGGTCGCGAGGCTTTCTTT.

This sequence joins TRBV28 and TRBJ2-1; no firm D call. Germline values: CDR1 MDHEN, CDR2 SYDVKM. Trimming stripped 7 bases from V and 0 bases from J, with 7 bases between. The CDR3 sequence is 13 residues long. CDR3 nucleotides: TGTGCCAGCACTCTCAGCTCCTACAATGAGCAGTTCTTC. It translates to CASTLSSYNEQFF.

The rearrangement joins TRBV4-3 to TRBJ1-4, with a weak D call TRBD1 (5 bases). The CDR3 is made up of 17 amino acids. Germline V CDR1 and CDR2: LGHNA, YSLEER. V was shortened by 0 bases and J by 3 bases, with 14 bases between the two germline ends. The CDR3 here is CASSQEGQGVANEKLFF. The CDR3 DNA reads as TGCGCCAGCAGCCAAGAGGGGCAGGGAGTGGCTAATGAAAAACTGTTTTTT.

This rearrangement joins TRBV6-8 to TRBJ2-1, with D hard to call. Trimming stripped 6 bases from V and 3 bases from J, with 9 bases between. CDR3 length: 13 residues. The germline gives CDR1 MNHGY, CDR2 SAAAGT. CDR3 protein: CASRLNNYNEQFF. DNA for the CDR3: TGTGCCAGCAGACTAAATAACTACAATGAGCAGTTCTTC.

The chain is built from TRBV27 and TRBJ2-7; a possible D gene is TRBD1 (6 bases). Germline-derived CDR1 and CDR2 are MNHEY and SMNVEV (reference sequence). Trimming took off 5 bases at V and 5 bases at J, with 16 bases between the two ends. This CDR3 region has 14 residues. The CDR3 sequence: CASSPMTGLDEQYF. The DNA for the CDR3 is TGTGCCAGCAGTCCCATGACAGGACTCGACGAGCAGTACTTC.